The source of this T cell receptor (beta chain) is a study of T-cell reconstitution after alpha-beta-depleted transplantation in children. General study points: Where some patients showed high TCRbeta diversity at day 60, it came from recipient T cells and thymic progenitors that had survived. T-cell numbers and diversity one year post-transplant derived largely from freshly generated T cells. Approximately two months post-transplant, alpha-beta T cells reportedly originated from several hundred expanded graft clones.

As it was prepared, the TCRbeta library received unique molecular identifiers. MiXCR, applied by TCRdb to the PCR reads, yields one record per CDR3 protein. The data hold 250,000 to 350,000 distinct CDR3 sequences, with more than 20% observed a single time. Germline V lookup: CDR1 MGHRA, CDR2 YSYEKL. CDR3 length equals 16 residues. Trimming removed 4 bases at V and 0 bases at J, with 10 bases between. Note on this clonotype: Its antigen is still unknown.

This clonotype was obtained from a male patient aged 10-17 years who had a stem cell transplant for acute lymphoblastic leukemia, so the T cells may come from the graft donor. The chain couples TRBV4-1 to TRBJ2-6, with no clear D. The sample was PBMCs, mostly from graft donor cells, taken 180 days after TCRalphabeta/CD19-depleted stem cell transplant. Here the CDR3 reads CASSPQLSSGANVLTF. The CDR3 DNA reads as TGCGCCAGCAGCCCCCAGCTGAGCTCTGGGGCCAACGTCCTGACTTTC.